This TCR beta chain was found in a study of blood T cell repertoires in COVID-19. At the level of the study: Specimens from acute and convalescent COVID-19 originated in the United States, Italy and Spain.

This CDR3 is built from 13 residues. Germline V gene sequence: CDR1 KGHSH, CDR2 LQKENI. V lost 3 bases to trimming and J lost 4 bases, with 9 bases between them. Original methodology: Nucleated cell number was recorded as an estimate derived from reference gene primer amplification. Sequenced by immunoSEQ multiplex PCR; TCRdb stores in-frame clones only, minus some. V, J and clone size derive from that table, while D and trimming were established from the DNA sequence. This table has roughly 300,000 clones, 86% appearing once. Sequencing used peripheral blood. The chain links TRBV18 to TRBJ2-5; perhaps TRBD2 as D (6 bases). The clonotype was recovered from a woman aged 45-65 years with acute or convalescent COVID-19. CDR3 sequence: CASSPEGPETQYF. The CDR3 DNA is TGTGCCAGCTCACCGGAGGGCCCAGAGACCCAGTACTTC.